This TCR beta chain was observed in a study of blood T cell repertoires in COVID-19. Study-level information: The United States, Italy and Spain supplied acute and convalescent COVID-19 samples. PBMCs, B-cell-depleted T cells, or T cells provided the cDNA or gDNA that made up the material.

Per the study methods: From reference gene primer amplification, estimates of nucleated cell counts were derived. Here immunoSEQ multiplex PCR was the method, and the copy in TCRdb shows in-frame clones only, minus some. That table furnishes V, J and clone size, whereas the DNA furnished D and trimming. The sample has hundreds of thousands of clones; just over 85% are singletons. A single count supports this clone. The source is an elderly man with acute or convalescent COVID-19. Specimen: peripheral blood.

As DNA, the CDR3 is TGTGCCAGCAGTGAACAGGGTCCTTCACCCCTCCACTTT. Translation gives CASSEQGPSPLHF. The chain employs TRBV6-1 and TRBJ1-6, with D maybe TRBD1 (5 bases). This CDR3 contains 13 residues. Looked up from germline, CDR1 is MNHNS and CDR2 is SASEGT. Trimming pared 2 bases from V and 9 bases from J, leaving 8 bases between.